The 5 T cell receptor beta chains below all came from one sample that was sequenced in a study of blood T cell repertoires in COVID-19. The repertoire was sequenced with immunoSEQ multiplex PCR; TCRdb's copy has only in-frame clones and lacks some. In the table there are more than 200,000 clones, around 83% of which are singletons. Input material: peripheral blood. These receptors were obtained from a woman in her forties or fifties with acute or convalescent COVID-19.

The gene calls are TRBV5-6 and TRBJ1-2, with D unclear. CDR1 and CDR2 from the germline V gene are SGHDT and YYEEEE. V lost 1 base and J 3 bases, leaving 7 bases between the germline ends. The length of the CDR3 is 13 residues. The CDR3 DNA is TGTGCCAGCAGCTTGAACACACACTATGGCTACACCTTC. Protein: CASSLNTHYGYTF.

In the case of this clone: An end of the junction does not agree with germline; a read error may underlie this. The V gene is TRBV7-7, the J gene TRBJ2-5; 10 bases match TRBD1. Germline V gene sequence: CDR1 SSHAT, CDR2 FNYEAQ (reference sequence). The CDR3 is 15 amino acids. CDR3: CASSPTGTGEETQYF. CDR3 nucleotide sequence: TGTGCTAGCAGCCCCACCGGGACAGGGGAAGAGACCCAGTACTTC. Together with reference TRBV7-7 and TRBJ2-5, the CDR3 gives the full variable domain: GAGVSQSPRYKVTKRGQDVTLRCDPISSHATLYWYQQALGQGPEFLTYFNYEAQPDKSGLPSDRFSAERPEGSISTLTIQRTEQRDSAMYRCASSPTGTGEETQYFGPGTRLLVL.

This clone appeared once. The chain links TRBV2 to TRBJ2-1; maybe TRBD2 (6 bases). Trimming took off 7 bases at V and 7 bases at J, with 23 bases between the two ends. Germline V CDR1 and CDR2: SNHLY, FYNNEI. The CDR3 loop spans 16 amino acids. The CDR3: CASTGGPGRFVNEQFF. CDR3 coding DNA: TGTGCCAGCACCGGGGGACCGGGACGATTTGTGAATGAGCAGTTCTTC.

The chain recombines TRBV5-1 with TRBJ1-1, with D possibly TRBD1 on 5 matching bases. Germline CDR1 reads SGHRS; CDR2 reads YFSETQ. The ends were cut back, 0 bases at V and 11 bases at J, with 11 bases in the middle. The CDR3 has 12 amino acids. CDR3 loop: CASSLDGGEAFF. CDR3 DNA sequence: TGCGCCAGCAGCTTGGATGGGGGGGAGGCTTTCTTT.

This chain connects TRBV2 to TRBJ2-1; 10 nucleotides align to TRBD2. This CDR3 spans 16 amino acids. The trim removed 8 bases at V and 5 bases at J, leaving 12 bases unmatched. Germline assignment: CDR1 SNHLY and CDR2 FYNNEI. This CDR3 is CASEGTSELAHNEQFF. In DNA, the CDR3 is TGTGCCAGCGAAGGGACTAGCGAGCTAGCCCACAATGAGCAGTTCTTC.